The present entry profiles one TCR beta chain with its context. Using MiXCR, TCRdb reanalyzed the PCR reads. This table holds 10,000 to 15,000 clones, 31% found once. This record comes from a study of metastatic and nonmetastatic thyroid tumors. Patients underwent thyroid surgery, and none had received any treatment before it. The CDR3 spans 15 residues. CDR1 is SNHLY, CDR2 FYNNEI, per germline. The V segment lost 8 bases and the J segment 3 bases; nucleotides outside the gene matches: 12. This chain uses TRBV2 with TRBJ1-2, with 7 bases that match TRBD1. Sequences were obtained from tumor tissue. The clonotype originates from a male donor with papillary thyroid cancer or a benign thyroid nodule (not recorded which). Some clones in this sample may be carry-over from other donors' samples. CDR3 DNA sequence: TGTGCCAGCTTGTCAACAGGGGTTGGGGACTATGGCTACACCTTC. This codes for CASLSTGVGDYGYTF.